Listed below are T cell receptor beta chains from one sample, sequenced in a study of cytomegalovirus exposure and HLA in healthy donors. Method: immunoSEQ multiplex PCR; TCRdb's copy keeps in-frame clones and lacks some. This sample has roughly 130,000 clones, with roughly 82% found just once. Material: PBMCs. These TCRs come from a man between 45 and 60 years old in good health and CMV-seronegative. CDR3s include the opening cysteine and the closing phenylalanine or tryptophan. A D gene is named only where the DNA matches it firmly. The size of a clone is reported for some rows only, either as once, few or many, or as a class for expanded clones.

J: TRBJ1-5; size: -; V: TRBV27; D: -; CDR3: CASSSYRFRDQPQHF; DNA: TGTGCCAGCAGTTCATACAGGTTTCGAGATCAGCCCCAGCATTTT
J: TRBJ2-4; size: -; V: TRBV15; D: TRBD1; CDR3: CATSRSQGIIAKNIQYF; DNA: TGTGCCACCAGCCGCTCACAGGGGATCATAGCCAAAAACATTCAGTACTTC
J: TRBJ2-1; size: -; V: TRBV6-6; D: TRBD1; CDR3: CASNPGGRSYNEQFF; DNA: TGTGCCAGCAACCCAGGGGGCCGGAGCTACAATGAGCAGTTCTTC
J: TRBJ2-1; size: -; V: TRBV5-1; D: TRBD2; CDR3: CASSLVAGDEQFF; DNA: TGCGCCAGCAGCTTGGTAGCGGGCGATGAGCAGTTCTTC
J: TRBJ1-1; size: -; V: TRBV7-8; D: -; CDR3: CASSFGTEAFF; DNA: TGTGCCAGCAGCTTCGGCACTGAAGCTTTCTTT
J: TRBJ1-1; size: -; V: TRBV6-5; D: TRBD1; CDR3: CASSLDRDVTTEAFF; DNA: TGTGCCAGCAGCCTGGACAGGGACGTAACCACTGAAGCTTTCTTT
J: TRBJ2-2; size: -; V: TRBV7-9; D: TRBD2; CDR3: CASSLSLKRGASNTGELFF; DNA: TGTGCCAGCAGCTTATCGTTAAAGCGGGGGGCCTCGAACACCGGGGAGCTGTTTTTT
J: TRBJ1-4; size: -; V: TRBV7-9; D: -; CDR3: CASSLTGYLGEKLFF; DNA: TGTGCCAGCAGCTTAACGGGGTATCTGGGTGAAAAACTGTTTTTT
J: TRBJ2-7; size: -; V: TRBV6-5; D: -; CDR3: CASSLRGKQYF; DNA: TGTGCCAGCAGCCTCCGGGGGAAGCAGTACTTC
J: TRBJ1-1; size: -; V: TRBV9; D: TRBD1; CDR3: CASSVGQGPLMNTEAFF; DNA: TGTGCCAGCAGCGTCGGACAGGGTCCCCTCATGAACACTGAAGCTTTCTTT
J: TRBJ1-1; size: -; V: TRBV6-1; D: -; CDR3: CASSLSIMYTEAFF; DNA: TGTGCCAGCAGTCTAAGTATTATGTACACTGAAGCTTTCTTT
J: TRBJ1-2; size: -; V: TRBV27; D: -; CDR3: CASSNTPRGYGYTF; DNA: TGTGCCAGCAGTAACACGCCCAGGGGCTATGGCTACACCTTC
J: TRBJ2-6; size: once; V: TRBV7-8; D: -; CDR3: CASSSQASSGANVLTF; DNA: TGTGCCAGCAGCTCACAGGCAAGCTCTGGGGCCAACGTCCTGACTTTC
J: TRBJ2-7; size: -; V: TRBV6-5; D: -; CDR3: CAIKPDGNSYEQYF; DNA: TGTGCCATCAAACCCGACGGGAACTCCTACGAGCAGTACTTC
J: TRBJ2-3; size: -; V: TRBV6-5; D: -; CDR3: CASIGRSTDTQYF; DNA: TGTGCCAGCATAGGCAGGTCCACAGATACGCAGTATTTT
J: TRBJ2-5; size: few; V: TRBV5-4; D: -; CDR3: CASSLGAGRETQYF; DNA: TGTGCCAGCAGCTTGGGGGCGGGCAGGGAGACCCAGTACTTC
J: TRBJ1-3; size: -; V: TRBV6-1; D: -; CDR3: CATGDIVSGNTIYF; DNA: TGTGCCACCGGGGATATTGTCTCTGGAAACACCATATATTTT
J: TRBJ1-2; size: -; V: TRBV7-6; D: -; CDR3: CASSRSPHRDYGYTF; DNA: TGTGCCAGCAGCCGTTCTCCTCACAGGGACTATGGCTACACCTTC
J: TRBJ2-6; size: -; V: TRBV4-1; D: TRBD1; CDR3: CASSPGQQHSGANVLTF; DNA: TGCGCCAGCAGCCCGGGACAGCAACACTCTGGGGCCAACGTCCTGACTTTC
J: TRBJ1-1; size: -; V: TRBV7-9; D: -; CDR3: CASSKQGFDEAFF; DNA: TGTGCCAGCAGCAAACAGGGTTTTGACGAAGCTTTCTTT
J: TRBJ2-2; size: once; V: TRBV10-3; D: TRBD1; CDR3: CAIPAGQAITSNTGELFF; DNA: TGTGCCATCCCGGCAGGACAGGCAATTACCTCGAACACCGGGGAGCTGTTTTTT
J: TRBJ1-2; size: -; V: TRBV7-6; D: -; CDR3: CASSLEAREAFGYGYTF; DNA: TGTGCCAGCAGCTTAGAGGCCAGGGAAGCCTTTGGCTATGGCTACACCTTC
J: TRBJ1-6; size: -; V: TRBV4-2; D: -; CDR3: CASSLDDTGNSPLHF; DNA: TGTGCCAGCAGCCTAGACGACACTGGTAATTCACCCCTCCACTTT
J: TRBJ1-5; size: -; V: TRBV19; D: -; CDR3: CASSIMAGQPQHF; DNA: TGTGCCAGTAGTATAATGGCGGGACAGCCCCAGCATTTT
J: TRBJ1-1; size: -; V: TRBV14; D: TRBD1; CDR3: CASSRWTGSVTEAFF; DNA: TGTGCCAGCAGCCGGTGGACAGGGTCCGTCACTGAAGCTTTCTTT
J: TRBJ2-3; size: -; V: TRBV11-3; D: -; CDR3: CASSSVGGGTQYF; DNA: TGTGCCAGCAGTTCCGTCGGTGGAGGTACGCAGTATTTT
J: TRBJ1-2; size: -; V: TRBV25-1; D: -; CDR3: CASSEARDYGYTF; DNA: TGTGCCAGCAGTGAAGCCAGGGACTATGGCTACACCTTC
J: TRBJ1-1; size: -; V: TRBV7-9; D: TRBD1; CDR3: CASSSFPGQGSVSEAFF; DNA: TGTGCCAGCAGCTCATTCCCGGGACAGGGGTCAGTCTCTGAAGCTTTCTTT
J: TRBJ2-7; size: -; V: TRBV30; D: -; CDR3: CAWSPGVGEQYF; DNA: TGTGCCTGGAGCCCCGGGGTTGGCGAGCAGTACTTC